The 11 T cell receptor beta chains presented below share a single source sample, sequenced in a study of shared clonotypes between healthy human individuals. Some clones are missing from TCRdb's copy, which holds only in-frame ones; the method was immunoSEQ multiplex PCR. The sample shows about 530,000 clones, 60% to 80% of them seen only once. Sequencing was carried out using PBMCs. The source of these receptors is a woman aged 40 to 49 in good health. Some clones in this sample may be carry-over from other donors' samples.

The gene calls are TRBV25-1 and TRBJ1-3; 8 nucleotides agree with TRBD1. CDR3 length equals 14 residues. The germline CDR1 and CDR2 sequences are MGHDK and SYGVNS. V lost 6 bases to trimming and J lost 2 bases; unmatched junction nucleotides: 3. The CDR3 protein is CASSQGQAGNTIYF. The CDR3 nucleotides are TGTGCCAGCAGCCAGGGACAGGCTGGAAACACCATATATTTT.

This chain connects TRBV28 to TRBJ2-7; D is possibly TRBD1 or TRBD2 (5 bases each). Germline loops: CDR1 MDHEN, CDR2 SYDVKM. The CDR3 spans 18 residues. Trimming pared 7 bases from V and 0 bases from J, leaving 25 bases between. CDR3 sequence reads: CASTKVGVRTESSYEQYF. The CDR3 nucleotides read TGTGCCAGCACCAAAGTGGGGGTGAGAACGGAAAGCTCCTACGAGCAGTACTTC.

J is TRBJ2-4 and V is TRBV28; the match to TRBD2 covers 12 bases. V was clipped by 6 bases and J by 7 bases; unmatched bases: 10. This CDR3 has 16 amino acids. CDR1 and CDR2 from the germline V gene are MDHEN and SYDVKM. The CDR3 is CASRTSGSRSGNIQYF. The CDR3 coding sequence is TGTGCCAGCAGGACTAGCGGGAGCCGAAGTGGGAACATTCAGTACTTC.

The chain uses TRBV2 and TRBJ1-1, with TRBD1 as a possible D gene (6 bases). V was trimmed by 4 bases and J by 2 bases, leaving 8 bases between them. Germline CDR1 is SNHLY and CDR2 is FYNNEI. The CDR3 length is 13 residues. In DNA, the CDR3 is TGTGCCAGCAGTGGGACAGTTAACACTGAAGCTTTCTTT. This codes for CASSGTVNTEAFF.

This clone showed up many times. In nucleotides, the CDR3 is TGTGCCAGCAGTTTGACCCCAAAGCGAGCTTTCTTT. This translates into CASSLTPKRAFF. The chain combines TRBV28 with TRBJ1-1; D ambiguous. This CDR3 comprises 12 residues. V was shortened by 3 bases and J by 10 bases, with 12 bases between the two germline ends. CDR1 and CDR2 from the germline V gene are MDHEN and SYDVKM.

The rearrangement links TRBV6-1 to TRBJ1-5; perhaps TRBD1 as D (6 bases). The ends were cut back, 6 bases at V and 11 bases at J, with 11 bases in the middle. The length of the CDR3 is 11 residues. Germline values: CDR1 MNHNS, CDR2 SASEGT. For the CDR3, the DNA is TGTGCCAGCAGAACAGGGTTGGCCCAGCATTTT. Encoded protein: CASRTGLAQHF.

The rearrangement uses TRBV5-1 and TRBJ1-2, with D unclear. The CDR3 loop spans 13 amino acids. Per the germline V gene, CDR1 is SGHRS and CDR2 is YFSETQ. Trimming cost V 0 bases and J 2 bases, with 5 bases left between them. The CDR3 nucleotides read TGCGCCAGCAGCTTGGAGGCAAACTATGGCTACACCTTC. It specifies CASSLEANYGYTF.

For the CDR3, the DNA is TGCGCCAGCAGCAAGACAGGGCTCGCGAACACCGGGGAGCTGTTTTTT. Its translation is CASSKTGLANTGELFF. The chain links TRBV5-1 to TRBJ2-2; 7 bases agree with TRBD1. The V and J ends lost 4 bases and 0 bases, in that order; junction bases with no gene match: 6. The CDR3 extends over 16 amino acids. Per the germline V gene, CDR1 is SGHRS and CDR2 is YFSETQ.

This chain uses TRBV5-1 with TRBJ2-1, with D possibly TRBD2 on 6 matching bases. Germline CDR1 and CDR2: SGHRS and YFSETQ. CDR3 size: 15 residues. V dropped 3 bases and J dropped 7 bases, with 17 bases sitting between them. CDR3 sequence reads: CASSSTSWVDNEQFF. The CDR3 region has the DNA TGCGCCAGCAGCTCGACTAGTTGGGTGGATAATGAGCAGTTCTTC.

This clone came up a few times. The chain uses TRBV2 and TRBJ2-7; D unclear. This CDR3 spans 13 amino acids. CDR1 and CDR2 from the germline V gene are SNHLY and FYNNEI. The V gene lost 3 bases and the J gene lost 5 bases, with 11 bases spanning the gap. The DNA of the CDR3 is TGTGCCAGCAGTGATCGCTCGGCGAACGAGCAGTACTTC. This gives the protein CASSDRSANEQYF.

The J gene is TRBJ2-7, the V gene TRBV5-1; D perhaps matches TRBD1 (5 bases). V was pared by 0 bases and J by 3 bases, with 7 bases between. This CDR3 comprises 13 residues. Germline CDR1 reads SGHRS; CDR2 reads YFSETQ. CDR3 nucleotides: TGCGCCAGCAGCTTGGTGACAGACTACGAGCAGTACTTC. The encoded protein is CASSLVTDYEQYF.